The 32 T cell receptor beta chains given below trace back to one sample, sequenced in a study of CD8+CD57+ T cells in acquired aplastic anemia. Profiling of TCR beta VDJ combinations and CDR3 sequences used genomic DNA as template. TCRdb re-called the reads through MiXCR, storing one row per CDR3 protein. The table shows more than 150,000 distinct CDR3 sequences, with approximately 46% occurring only once. The sample was sorted CD4+, CD8+, or CD8+CD57+ T cells (not recorded which) from PBMCs. The receptor source for this set is a human donor in good health.

The sample holds a few counts of this clonotype. The chain has TRBV6-2 or TRBV6-3 and TRBJ1-3; D perhaps matches TRBD1 (6 bases). Trimming left V 1 base short and J 1 base short, with 14 bases between. The CDR3 totals 17 residues. Germline V gene lookup returns CDR1 MNHEY and CDR2 SVGEGT. The CDR3 reads CASSYLGETGSGNTIYF. DNA of the CDR3: TGTGCCAGCAGTTACTTGGGAGAGACAGGATCTGGAAACACCATATATTTT.

This clonotype was seen a few times. A much larger clonotype is one base distant, so this may be a read error. The rearrangement joins TRBV7-2 to TRBJ1-5; D is ambiguous. This CDR3 comprises 14 residues. In germline, CDR1 is SGHTA, CDR2 FQGNSA. For the CDR3, the DNA is TGTGCCAGCGGCTTTTCAGATAGCAATCAGCCCCAGCATTTT. Translating it yields CASGFSDSNQPQHF.

V is TRBV19 and J is TRBJ1-2; D is unresolved. From germline, CDR1 is LNHDA and CDR2 SQIVND (reference sequence). Trimming took 7 bases from V and 0 from J, leaving 6 bases between them. The CDR3 runs 12 residues. CDR3 loop: CASTFANYGYTF. The DNA for the CDR3 is TGTGCCAGTACTTTCGCTAACTATGGCTACACCTTC.

To note about this clonotype: Compared with germline, one end of the junction differs, possibly owing to a read error. J is TRBJ2-1 and V is TRBV24-1, with D unclear. The CDR3 spans 14 residues. Germline CDR1 reads KGHDR; CDR2 reads SFDVKD. In nucleotides, the CDR3 is TGTGCCACCGTTGGGGAACCCTTTCCCAATGAGCAGCTCTTC. Its protein is CATVGEPFPNEQLF.

The sample holds one count of this clonotype. This could be a read error, since a much larger clone is one nucleotide away. No conserved phenylalanine or tryptophan is present at the end of the CDR3, so a read error is the likely explanation. The chain combines TRBV20-1 with TRBJ1-5, with TRBD1 identical over 8 bases. The length of the CDR3 is 14 residues. V lost 6 bases, J lost 2 bases, and 6 bases stayed unmatched. Per germline, CDR1 DFQATT and CDR2 SNEGSKA (reference sequence). CDR3 sequence (DNA): TGCAGTGCCGACAGGGGTGCGGGCAATCAGCCCCAGCATCTT. This sequence encodes CSADRGAGNQPQHL.

Of note for this clonotype: A much larger clone lies one base from this, so it may be a read error. CDR3 amino acids: CAGSLGRGQSPLHF. CDR3 DNA sequence: TGTGCCGGCAGCTTGGGCAGGGGGCAATCACCCCTCCACTTT. The chain links TRBV5-8 to TRBJ1-6, with TRBD1 matching 8 bases. The CDR3 consists of 14 residues. Germline V gene sequence: CDR1 SGHTS, CDR2 YDEGEE. The full variable domain, with the rest looked up from reference TRBV5-8 and TRBJ1-6, is EAGVTQSPTHLIKTRGQQATLRCSPISGHTSVYWYQQALGLGLQFLLWYDEGEERNRGNFPPRFSGRQFPNYSSELNVNALELEDSALYLCAGSLGRGQSPLHFGNGTRLTVT.

The chain has TRBV5-6 and TRBJ2-7; perhaps TRBD2 as D (6 bases). The germline V gene has CDR1 SGHDT and CDR2 YYEEEE. V was trimmed by 2 bases and J by 0 bases, leaving 9 bases between them. CDR3 length: 14 amino acids. This CDR3 is CASSFVADSYEQYF. CDR3 in DNA: TGTGCCAGCAGCTTTGTAGCGGACTCCTACGAGCAGTACTTC. The entire variable domain, with the rest obtained from reference TRBV5-6 and TRBJ2-7, is as follows: DAGVTQSPTHLIKTRGQQVTLRCSPKSGHDTVSWYQQALGQGPQFIFQYYEEEERQRGNFPDRFSGHQFPNYSSELNVNALLLGDSALYLCASSFVADSYEQYFGPGTRLTVT.

Comments on this clonotype: A much more abundant neighbour one base away suggests this may be a read error. The final CDR3 position lacks the conserved phenylalanine or tryptophan, pointing to a likely read error. The chain couples TRBV12-3 or TRBV12-4 to TRBJ1-2, with D perhaps TRBD1 (5 bases). V gave up 8 bases and J gave up 4 bases, with 20 bases separating them. The CDR3 contains 15 residues. The CDR3 sequence: CASAYWGGRVYGYTL. In DNA, the CDR3 is TGTGCCAGCGCCTACTGGGGGGGGAGGGTCTATGGCTACACCCTC.

This clonotype was seen many times. This chain connects TRBV11-2 to TRBJ1-6; TRBD1 agrees at 9 bases. Germline trimming cut 2 bases from V and 9 bases from J; bases unmatched to any gene: 5. Germline V gives CDR1 SGHAT, CDR2 FQNNGV. This CDR3 has 15 amino acids. CDR3 DNA sequence: TGTGCCAGCAGCTTAACAGGGGGCGCGGGTTCACCCCTCCACTTT. Its translation is CASSLTGGAGSPLHF.

The sample holds many counts of this clonotype. The chain couples TRBV6-1 to TRBJ2-1; the D gene is possibly TRBD1 (6 bases). V dropped 7 bases and J dropped 1 base, with 11 bases sitting between them. Germline values: CDR1 MNHNS, CDR2 SASEGT. The CDR3 has 14 amino acids. The CDR3 bases are TGTGCCAGCAACAGGGTGACTTCCTACAATGAGCAGTTCTTC. Amino acid sequence: CASNRVTSYNEQFF.

This clonotype was detected many times. The chain carries TRBV9 and TRBJ1-3, with D perhaps matching TRBD1 (6 bases). The CDR3 spans 16 residues. Germline CDR1 SGDLS, CDR2 YYNGEE. Deletions cut 4 bases from V and 0 bases from J, with 14 bases between. CDR3 region: CASSTRQASSGNTIYF. Written as DNA, the CDR3 is TGTGCCAGCAGCACTCGACAGGCCTCCTCTGGAAACACCATATATTTT.

This clonotype was detected many times. The chain is built from TRBV5-8 and TRBJ1-5; tentatively, D is TRBD1 (6 bases). Trimming pared 0 bases from V and 0 bases from J, leaving 7 bases between. Germline CDR1 reads SGHTS; CDR2 reads YDEGEE. This CDR3 has 15 amino acids. This CDR3 reads CASSLGQDSNQPQHF. The CDR3 DNA follows: TGTGCCAGCAGCTTGGGACAGGATAGCAATCAGCCCCAGCATTTT. The full variable domain, in which reference TRBV5-8 and TRBJ1-5 provide the parts outside the CDR3, is EAGVTQSPTHLIKTRGQQATLRCSPISGHTSVYWYQQALGLGLQFLLWYDEGEERNRGNFPPRFSGRQFPNYSSELNVNALELEDSALYLCASSLGQDSNQPQHFGDGTRLSIL.

V and J are TRBV2 and TRBJ2-3; 10 bases line up with TRBD2. Germline CDR1 is SNHLY and CDR2 is FYNNEI. The ends lost 5 bases at V and 6 bases at J; junction bases unmatched: 8. The CDR3 runs 15 residues. CDR3 in DNA: TGTGCCAGCAGTTCCAGCGGGGGGGCAGGGGATACGCAGTATTTT. Translated, it gives CASSSSGGAGDTQYF.

With respect to this clonotype: The junction and the germline gene differ at one end; a read error may be behind it. The gene calls are TRBV20-1 and TRBJ2-2; TRBD1 agrees at 10 bases. Germline loops: CDR1 DFQATT, CDR2 SNEGSKA (reference sequence). The CDR3 has 13 amino acids. The CDR3 here is CSAQITGTGALFF. The DNA for the CDR3 is TGCAGTGCTCAAATTACCGGGACAGGGGCGCTGTTTTTT.

V usage is TRBV10-3 and J usage is TRBJ2-7; 12 positions match TRBD2. In germline, CDR1 is ENHRY, CDR2 SYGVKD. J lost 9 bases, V lost 6 bases, and 9 bases had no gene match. This CDR3 is built from 14 residues. For the CDR3, the DNA is TGTGCCATCAGGACTAGCGGGAGTGGTTCGGTGCAGTACTTC. Its protein is CAIRTSGSGSVQYF.

This clonotype was recorded once. The chain has TRBV2 and TRBJ2-1; TRBD2 is a possible D gene (5 bases). CDR1 and CDR2 (germline): SNHLY, FYNNEI. This CDR3 has 14 residues. V lost 9 bases and J 0 bases, leaving 12 bases between the germline ends. The CDR3 nucleotides are TGTGCCAGTGATGGACTGAGCTCCTACAATGAGCAGTTCTTC. Encoded protein: CASDGLSSYNEQFF. Complete variable domain (other parts from reference TRBV2 and TRBJ2-1): EPEVTQTPSHQVTQMGQEVILRCVPISNHLYFYWYRQILGQKVEFLVSFYNNEISEKSEIFDDQFSVERPDGSNFTLKIRSTKLEDSAMYFCASDGLSSYNEQFFGPGTRLTVL.

Notes on this clonotype: A much bigger clone sits one base away, suggesting this may be a read error. This rearrangement joins TRBV5-1 to TRBJ2-6; D not certain. Germline CDR1 is SGHRS and CDR2 is YFSETQ. V was clipped by 1 base and J by 0 bases, with 14 bases between them. This CDR3 spans 18 amino acids. CDR3 in amino acids: CASSLIGRRSSGANVLTF. CDR3 nucleotide sequence: TGCGCCAGCAGCTTGATAGGACGGCGGAGCTCTGGGGCCAACGTCCTGACTTTC.

This clonotype was picked up many times. The gene calls are TRBV19 and TRBJ1-5; D is unresolved. Germline V gene data show CDR1 as LNHDA and CDR2 as SQIVND (reference sequence). V lost 8 bases to trimming and J lost 4 bases, with 12 bases between them. This CDR3 region has 13 residues. CDR3 nucleotide sequence: TGTGCCAGTTCGATACGGGGAAATCAGCCCCAGCATTTT. This gives the protein CASSIRGNQPQHF.

The J gene is TRBJ1-2, the V gene TRBV5-8; D call uncertain. The CDR3 spans 12 residues. CDR1 and CDR2 from the germline V gene are SGHTS and YDEGEE. Trimming left V 4 bases short and J 4 bases short, with 8 bases between. The CDR3 region has the DNA TGTGCCAGCAGCGTCACCAGCTATGGCTACACCTTC. Translated, it gives CASSVTSYGYTF.

This clonotype has only one observation. The V and J genes are TRBV18 and TRBJ1-2; 8 bases align to TRBD1. V dropped 4 bases and J dropped 4; count of bases not matched to a gene: 5. The CDR3 is 14 residues long. Germline-derived CDR1 and CDR2 are KGHSH and LQKENI. The CDR3 bases are TGTGCCAGCTCACAACAGGGGGGCGTCTATGGCTACACCTTC. Amino acid sequence: CASSQQGGVYGYTF.

Points on this clonotype: This sequence may be a read error, since a much larger clone differs from it by one base. Here the CDR3 DNA reads TGTGCCAGCAGCCAAACCGGGACTCACTATGGCCACACCTTC. Protein product: CASSQTGTHYGHTF. The rearrangement joins TRBV7-9 to TRBJ1-2, with a tentative D call TRBD1 (5 bases). From germline, CDR1 is SEHNR and CDR2 FQNEAQ (reference sequence). The CDR3 has 14 amino acids.

This sequence joins TRBV7-9 and TRBJ2-5, with TRBD2 as a possible D gene (5 bases). Looked up from germline, CDR1 is SEHNR and CDR2 is FQNEAQ (reference sequence). Trimming stripped 5 bases from V and 3 bases from J, with 10 bases between. This CDR3 is 13 amino acids long. CDR3 amino acids: CASSPTREETQYF. In nucleotides, the CDR3 is TGTGCCAGCAGCCCAACTAGGGAAGAGACCCAGTACTTC.

There are many counts of this clonotype. The chain combines TRBV20-1 with TRBJ1-3; no firm D call. Trimming left V 5 bases short and J 0 bases short, with 11 bases between. The CDR3 runs to 14 residues. Germline lookup yields CDR1 DFQATT and CDR2 SNEGSKA (reference sequence). The CDR3 bases are TGCAGTGCTCGCGACGGGAGCTCTGGAAACACCATATATTTT. Translating it yields CSARDGSSGNTIYF.

This sequence joins TRBV20-1 and TRBJ2-7; TRBD2 matches 16 bases. The CDR3 contains 16 residues. From germline, CDR1 is DFQATT and CDR2 SNEGSKA (reference sequence). V shed 0 bases, J shed 6 bases, and the junction held 5 bases outside the gene matches. CDR3 in amino acids: CSARDGGLAGGREQYF. The CDR3 bases are TGCAGTGCTAGAGATGGGGGACTAGCGGGAGGGCGCGAGCAGTACTTC.

This clonotype was counted many times. This chain joins TRBV6-1 and TRBJ2-1; the D gene is possibly TRBD2 (5 bases). V was cut by 8 bases and J by 0 bases, with 8 bases left in between. The CDR3 runs 13 residues. The germline gives CDR1 MNHNS, CDR2 SASEGT. CDR3 DNA: TGTGCCAGCGACTACCGCTCCTACAATGAGCAGTTCTTC. It translates to CASDYRSYNEQFF.

This clonotype was picked up one time. This chain links TRBV7-2 with TRBJ2-3; D remains ambiguous. V was clipped by 1 base and J by 4 bases, with 9 bases between them. Germline assignment: CDR1 SGHTA and CDR2 FQGNSA. This CDR3 spans 14 amino acids. CDR3 loop: CASSLVPNSDTQYF. In DNA, the CDR3 is TGTGCCAGCAGCTTAGTTCCTAACTCAGATACGCAGTATTTT.

This chain links TRBV19 with TRBJ1-2, with D maybe TRBD1 (6 bases). Germline values: CDR1 LNHDA, CDR2 SQIVND (reference sequence). This CDR3 is built from 13 residues. Trimming stripped 6 bases from V and 4 bases from J, with 12 bases between. The CDR3 region is CASSRKTGYGYTF. CDR3 nucleotide sequence: TGTGCCAGTAGCAGAAAGACAGGCTATGGCTACACCTTC.

This clonotype appeared a few times. The chain links TRBV24-1 to TRBJ1-1; D is unresolved. From germline, CDR1 is KGHDR and CDR2 SFDVKD. The CDR3 runs to 13 residues. Deletions cut 10 bases from V and 1 base from J, with 12 bases between. The CDR3 DNA reads as TGTGCCACTACCAGTGCCAAGAACACTGAAGCTTTCTTT. Translating it yields CATTSAKNTEAFF.

The gene calls are TRBV25-1 and TRBJ2-7; D is perhaps TRBD2 (5 bases). V was trimmed by 6 bases and J by 4 bases, leaving 13 bases between them. The CDR3 spans 13 residues. Looked up from germline, CDR1 is MGHDK and CDR2 is SYGVNS. The CDR3 region is CASSQEEGYEQYF. CDR3 nucleotides: TGTGCCAGCAGCCAAGAAGAGGGATACGAGCAGTACTTC.

The chain is built from TRBV19 and TRBJ2-3; 11 positions agree with TRBD1. The V and J ends lost 6 bases and 1 base, in that order; junction bases with no gene match: 3. In germline, CDR1 is LNHDA, CDR2 SQIVND (reference sequence). The CDR3 is made up of 15 amino acids. CDR3: CASRGTGGGTDTQYF. CDR3 DNA: TGTGCCAGTAGGGGGACAGGGGGTGGCACAGATACGCAGTATTTT.

This clonotype has more than one count but fewer than ten. The CDR3 sequence is CSVRTEGSGNTIYF. The CDR3 DNA sequence: TGCAGTGTGCGTACAGAGGGGTCTGGAAACACCATATATTTT. This chain connects TRBV20-1 to TRBJ1-3, with TRBD1 as a possible D gene (5 bases). This CDR3 is 14 amino acids long. Germline CDR1 reads DFQATT; CDR2 reads SNEGSKA (reference sequence). The germline V and J ends were trimmed by 7 bases and 1 base, with 14 bases remaining between them.

The chain uses TRBV19 and TRBJ1-5, with D possibly being TRBD1 (5 bases). The germline CDR1 and CDR2 sequences are LNHDA and SQIVND (reference sequence). The CDR3 extends over 14 amino acids. V lost 5 bases, J lost 3 bases, and 11 bases lay in between. The CDR3 sequence is CASSGTGPNQPQHF. In nucleotides, the CDR3 is TGTGCCAGTAGTGGAACAGGACCCAATCAGCCCCAGCATTTT.